Shown below are 2 T cell receptor beta chains from a single sample sequenced in a study of OX40 agonist ivuxolimab in advanced cancers. Libraries came from the immunoSEQ multiplex PCR assay. The clones in this table, taken by TCRdb from immuneACCESS, are in-frame only. Not every clone is retained; where verified, under half of the shortfall comes from an unresolved V gene, and the cause of the rest is unknown. The sample yields about 94,000 clones; approximately 89% were counted once. About 0.89% of the sample comes from the top ten. The input for sequencing was CD4+ or CD8+ T cells sorted from blood, taken in a trial of the OX40 agonist ivuxolimab. Every receptor here comes from an adult with an advanced solid tumor such as melanoma, head and neck, liver or kidney cancer.

The rearrangement joins TRBV5-1 to TRBJ1-1; possibly TRBD1 for D (5 bases). CDR3 length: 14 amino acids. The V gene's germline CDR1 is SGHRS and CDR2 YFSETQ. Trimming stripped 7 bases from V and 1 base from J, with 14 bases between. The CDR3 loop reads CASGRGRENTEAFF. The CDR3 region has the DNA TGCGCCAGCGGTCGGGGGAGGGAGAACACTGAAGCTTTCTTT. Supplemented by reference TRBV5-1 and TRBJ1-1, the full variable domain reads KAGVTQTPRYLIKTRGQQVTLSCSPISGHRSVSWYQQTPGQGLQFLFEYFSETQRNKGNFPGRFSGRQFSNSRSEMNVSTLELGDSALYLCASGRGRENTEAFFGQGTRLTVV.

The CDR3 bases are TGTGCCAGCACCCAGGGGTATGTGTCCTACGAGCAGTACTTC. Residues: CASTQGYVSYEQYF. The J gene is TRBJ2-7, the V gene TRBV11-3, with a tentative D call TRBD1 (6 bases). Germline lookup yields CDR1 SGHNT and CDR2 YENEEA. V lost 7 bases to trimming and J lost 1 base, with 14 bases between them. The CDR3 contains 14 residues.